The 2 T cell receptor beta chains in this list originate from one sample, sequenced in a study of sequential checkpoint blockade in melanoma. Libraries were prepared by immunoSEQ multiplex PCR; TCRdb keeps only in-frame clonotypes and omits some of them. The sample records 16,000 or so clones, 80% being singletons. As for treatment: randomized to nivolumab then ipilimumab (arm A) or the reverse (arm B). The specimen was CD8+ T cells sorted from blood (inferred from file names), collected from a patient given nivolumab and ipilimumab in sequence. These receptors were obtained from a human donor with melanoma.

V usage is TRBV28 and J usage is TRBJ1-5; 7 nucleotides agree with TRBD1. J gave up 5 bases and V 7 bases, and 5 bases lay outside the gene matches. CDR1 is MDHEN and CDR2 is SYDVKM in the germline V gene. There are 13 residues in the CDR3. This CDR3 reads CASIGQGDQPQHF. The CDR3 nucleotides read TGTGCCAGCATTGGGCAGGGGGATCAGCCCCAGCATTTT.

This clone was observed a few times. CDR3 amino acids: CASSLWTADGYTF. CDR3 nucleotide sequence: TGTGCCAGCAGCTTATGGACAGCCGATGGCTACACCTTC. V gene TRBV7-8 combines with J gene TRBJ1-2; possible D gene TRBD1, 6 bases. Per the germline V gene, CDR1 is SGHVS and CDR2 is FQNEAQ. The ends were cut back, 2 bases at V and 6 bases at J, with 10 bases in the middle. The CDR3 totals 13 residues.